These 31 T cell receptor beta chains were all obtained from the same sample, sequenced in a study of blood T cell repertoires in COVID-19. Assay: immunoSEQ multiplex PCR; the TCRdb copy retains only in-frame clones and omits some. The sample consists of hundreds of thousands of clones, under 90% of them appearing once. What was sequenced was PBMCs or T cells enriched from blood (not recorded which). The receptor set was obtained from a woman aged 55-69 years who had recovered from COVID-19.

The chain links TRBV4-2 to TRBJ2-7, with 11 bases matching TRBD2. CDR3 length equals 17 residues. The junction had 11 bases not matched to a gene; V was cut back by 3 bases and J by 4 bases. In germline, CDR1 is LGHNA, CDR2 YNFKEQ. In DNA, the CDR3 is TGTGCCAGCAGCCAGATGACCGGGACTAGCGGAATTTACGAGCAGTACTTC. Protein product: CASSQMTGTSGIYEQYF.

The rearrangement links TRBV28 to TRBJ2-7; 7 positions match TRBD1. The CDR3 spans 13 residues. The germline CDR1 and CDR2 sequences are MDHEN and SYDVKM. V gave up 5 bases and J gave up 2 bases; unmatched junction bases: 3. The CDR3, as DNA: TGTGCCAGCAGTGGACAGGCGCCCTACGAGCAGTACTTC. Translating gives CASSGQAPYEQYF.

The chain uses TRBV6-5 and TRBJ1-4, with D unclear. The CDR3 length is 12 residues. Trimming took off 6 bases at V and 8 bases at J, with 10 bases between the two ends. CDR1 is MNHEY and CDR2 is SVGAGI in the germline V gene. CDR3 sequence (DNA): TGTGCCAGCAGCCGCGGTGGAGAAAAACTGTTTTTT. Amino acids: CASSRGGEKLFF.

The table lists this clone with a few counts. The genes are TRBV7-2 and TRBJ1-2; D is unclear. Germline V CDR1 and CDR2: SGHTA, FQGNSA. This CDR3 contains 15 residues. Trimming removed 1 base from V and 8 bases from J, with 17 bases in between. DNA for the CDR3: TGTGCCAGCAGCTTAGTTAGCGACGGTGGTCAGGGCTACACCTTC. Encoded protein: CASSLVSDGGQGYTF.

CDR3 nucleotide sequence: TGTGCCAGCAGTTTATTCCCCCTGGCGGGAGGGCCGGGCGGGGAGCTGTTTTTT. Encoded protein: CASSLFPLAGGPGGELFF. The V gene is TRBV27, the J gene TRBJ2-2; 9 bases agree with TRBD2. This CDR3 has 18 residues. Germline lookup yields CDR1 MNHEY and CDR2 SMNVEV (reference sequence). Trimming removed 1 base from V and 7 bases from J; junction bases left unmatched: 13.

This clone was found once. The chain links TRBV3-1 (or the pseudogene TRBV3-2) to TRBJ2-1, with D unresolved. The germline V and J ends were trimmed by 2 bases and 5 bases, with 4 bases remaining between them. In germline, CDR1 is LGHDT, CDR2 YNNKEL (reference sequence). The CDR3 is made up of 12 amino acids. CDR3 sequence: CASSQINNEQFF. The CDR3 nucleotides read TGTGCCAGCAGCCAAATAAACAATGAGCAGTTCTTC.

The table lists this clone with a count of one. The chain has TRBV7-9 and TRBJ1-2, with D tentatively TRBD1 (6 bases). This CDR3 comprises 14 residues. The germline V and J ends were trimmed by 5 bases and 1 base, with 11 bases remaining between them. Looked up from germline, CDR1 is SEHNR and CDR2 is FQNEAQ (reference sequence). The CDR3 reads CASSRTELNYGYTF. In nucleotides, the CDR3 is TGTGCCAGCAGCCGGACAGAGCTTAACTATGGCTACACCTTC.

The chain couples TRBV7-9 to TRBJ2-1; 10 bases map to TRBD2. V was clipped by 3 bases and J by 10 bases; unmatched bases: 9. The CDR3 consists of 15 residues. Germline lookup yields CDR1 SEHNR and CDR2 FQNEAQ (reference sequence). CDR3 DNA: TGTGCCAGCAGCTTCCTGGCTAGCGGGAGCGGGGAGCAGTTCTTC. It codes for CASSFLASGSGEQFF.

Note on this clone: This sample also contains other DNA sequences that code for the same CDR3. The chain employs TRBV28 and TRBJ1-5; 9 bases are shared with TRBD1. CDR1 and CDR2 (germline): MDHEN, SYDVKM. The CDR3 contains 14 residues. With 5 bases clipped from V and 5 bases from J, the junction kept 4 bases outside the gene matches. The CDR3 protein is CASSRGTGYQPQHF. Here the CDR3 DNA reads TGTGCCAGCAGTAGGGGGACAGGGTATCAGCCCCAGCATTTT.

This clone appeared a few times. This chain uses TRBV5-8 with TRBJ2-3, with a possible D match to TRBD1 (5 bases). The ends were cut back, 3 bases at V and 4 bases at J, with 15 bases in the middle. Germline V gene lookup returns CDR1 SGHTS and CDR2 YDEGEE. CDR3 length equals 15 residues. The CDR3 DNA follows: TGTGCCAGCAGCTCTCACCAGGGTCGCCCAGATACGCAGTATTTT. Translated, it gives CASSSHQGRPDTQYF.

As concerns this clone: Within the sample, other DNA sequences also encode this same CDR3. This chain links TRBV7-9 with TRBJ1-1; no clear D. Germline CDR1 and CDR2: SEHNR and FQNEAQ (reference sequence). Trimming pared 5 bases from V and 6 bases from J, leaving 10 bases between. The CDR3 length is 12 residues. The CDR3 nucleotides read TGTGCCAGCAGCGCCGGGAGTCCTGAAGCTTTCTTT. This sequence encodes CASSAGSPEAFF.

This sequence joins TRBV19 and TRBJ2-2; the D gene is possibly TRBD1 (5 bases). Germline V gene lookup returns CDR1 LNHDA and CDR2 SQIVND (reference sequence). The CDR3 consists of 18 residues. V dropped 1 base and J dropped 4 bases, with 19 bases sitting between them. The chain's CDR3 is CASSIGWGAYKVTGELFF. In nucleotides, the CDR3 is TGTGCCAGTAGTATAGGTTGGGGCGCTTATAAGGTCACCGGGGAGCTGTTTTTT. Combining the CDR3 with reference TRBV19 and TRBJ2-2 gives the whole variable domain DGGITQSPKYLFRKEGQNVTLSCEQNLNHDAMYWYRQDPGQGLRLIYYSQIVNDFQKGDIAEGYSVSREKKESFPLTVTSAQKNPTAFYLCASSIGWGAYKVTGELFFGEGSRLTVL.

The genes are TRBV6-5 and TRBJ2-3; 8 bases are shared with TRBD1. CDR1 is MNHEY and CDR2 is SVGAGI in the germline V gene. The CDR3 spans 15 residues. V gave up 5 bases and J gave up 1 base; unmatched junction bases: 5. CDR3 in DNA: TGTGCCAGCAGTCCACGGGACAGGCGCACAGATACGCAGTATTTT. Its protein product is CASSPRDRRTDTQYF.

The chain carries TRBV27 and TRBJ1-5; a weak D match, TRBD1 (6 bases). The CDR3 length is 17 residues. Trimming pared 7 bases from V and 0 bases from J, leaving 19 bases between. Germline CDR1 is MNHEY and CDR2 is SMNVEV (reference sequence). The CDR3 is CASTHGTPSSSNQPQHF. CDR3 coding DNA: TGTGCCAGCACTCACGGGACACCCTCCTCTAGCAATCAGCCCCAGCATTTT.

The V call is TRBV10-3, the J call TRBJ1-5; D not resolved. V was cut by 0 bases and J by 5 bases, with 2 bases left in between. Germline CDR1 reads ENHRY; CDR2 reads SYGVKD. CDR3 length: 12 residues. DNA for the CDR3: TGTGCCATCAGTGAGTCCGATCAGCCCCAGCATTTT. Its protein product is CAISESDQPQHF.

This rearrangement joins TRBV5-1 to TRBJ2-1; 10 bases are shared with TRBD1. The CDR3 contains 14 residues. Per germline, CDR1 SGHRS and CDR2 YFSETQ. V lost 0 bases to trimming and J lost 7 bases; unmatched junction nucleotides: 1. The chain's CDR3 is CASSLGQGANEQFF. The CDR3 nucleotides are TGCGCCAGCAGCTTGGGACAGGGGGCGAATGAGCAGTTCTTC. Together with reference TRBV5-1 and TRBJ2-1, the CDR3 gives the full variable domain: KAGVTQTPRYLIKTRGQQVTLSCSPISGHRSVSWYQQTPGQGLQFLFEYFSETQRNKGNFPGRFSGRQFSNSRSEMNVSTLELGDSALYLCASSLGQGANEQFFGPGTRLTVL.

The chain has TRBV18 and TRBJ1-3; D unclear. The CDR3 loop spans 15 amino acids. Trimming removed 2 bases at V and 0 bases at J, with 8 bases between. Germline V gene sequence: CDR1 KGHSH, CDR2 LQKENI. The DNA of the CDR3 is TGTGCCAGCTCACCATCAGGTACCTCTGGAAACACCATATATTTT. Translating gives CASSPSGTSGNTIYF.

This clone was observed once. The chain links TRBV3-1 (or the pseudogene TRBV3-2) to TRBJ2-3; TRBD1 matches 8 bases. Germline values: CDR1 LGHDT, CDR2 YNNKEL (reference sequence). With V trimmed by 0 bases and J by 1 base, 3 bases remained unmatched. This CDR3 region has 16 residues. The CDR3 DNA is TGTGCCAGCAGCCAAGATTCGGGACAGGGCACAGATACGCAGTATTTT. Translation gives CASSQDSGQGTDTQYF.

The rearrangement uses TRBV29-1 and TRBJ2-7, with 12 bases matching TRBD1. This CDR3 region has 14 residues. The germline V gene encodes CDR1 SQVTM and CDR2 ANQGSEA. J gave up 9 bases and V 5 bases, and 11 bases lay outside the gene matches. The CDR3 loop reads CSVSETGTGGSQYF. CDR3 bases: TGCAGCGTTTCCGAGACGGGGACAGGGGGCTCGCAGTACTTC.

The gene calls are TRBV6-5 and TRBJ2-7; D ambiguous. This CDR3 has 14 residues. Trimming shortened V by 2 bases and J by 4 bases, and 12 bases separated the two germline ends. CDR1 MNHEY and CDR2 SVGAGI come from the germline V gene. CDR3 region: CASSYSLASYEQYF. CDR3 in DNA: TGTGCCAGCAGTTACAGTCTGGCTAGTTACGAGCAGTACTTC.

This clone was recorded a few times. The chain joins TRBV15 to TRBJ1-5; D might be TRBD1 (5 bases). The V end lost 9 bases, the J end lost 0 bases, and 9 bases lay between the germline ends. Germline CDR1 LNHNV, CDR2 YYDKDF (reference sequence). The CDR3 loop spans 13 amino acids. In DNA, the CDR3 is TGTGCCACAAACGGGGGTAGCAATCAGCCCCAGCATTTT. It translates to CATNGGSNQPQHF. The entire variable domain, with the rest obtained from reference TRBV15 and TRBJ1-5, is as follows: DAMVIQNPRYQVTQFGKPVTLSCSQTLNHNVMYWYQQKSSQAPKLLFHYYDKDFNNEADTPDNFQSRRPNTSFCFLDIRSPGLGDTAMYLCATNGGSNQPQHFGDGTRLSIL.

The chain employs TRBV19 and TRBJ2-3, with D tentatively TRBD2 (5 bases). Germline lookup yields CDR1 LNHDA and CDR2 SQIVND (reference sequence). Trimming removed 6 bases from V and 6 bases from J, with 7 bases in between. The CDR3 totals 11 residues. The CDR3 nucleotides read TGTGCCAGTAGATCGGGGGATACGCAGTATTTT. Amino acids: CASRSGDTQYF.

A few counts support this clone. The rearrangement joins TRBV15 to TRBJ1-2, with TRBD1 matching over 8 bases. Germline lookup yields CDR1 LNHNV and CDR2 YYDKDF (reference sequence). This CDR3 contains 15 residues. V lost 0 bases, J lost 8 bases, and 8 bases stayed unmatched. The CDR3 loop is CATSRELGTGSGYTF. Written as DNA, the CDR3 is TGTGCCACCAGCAGAGAGTTGGGGACAGGAAGCGGCTACACCTTC.

This chain uses TRBV7-3 with TRBJ2-1; D may be TRBD2 (6 bases). Trimming cost V 5 bases and J 0 bases, with 14 bases left between them. This CDR3 has 16 residues. Germline V CDR1 and CDR2: SGHTA, FQGTGA. CDR3 region: CASSQSLSGSYNEQFF. CDR3 bases: TGTGCCAGCAGCCAGAGCCTTAGCGGCTCCTACAATGAGCAGTTCTTC.

The chain uses TRBV12-3 or TRBV12-4 and TRBJ1-6; TRBD1 is a possible D gene (5 bases). Trimming left V 2 bases short and J 8 bases short, with 7 bases between. This CDR3 has 13 residues. This CDR3 reads CASSLRGDSPLHF. The DNA for the CDR3 is TGTGCCAGCAGTTTACGGGGGGATTCACCCCTCCACTTT.

V is TRBV19 and J is TRBJ1-5; D call uncertain. The CDR3 spans 14 residues. Trimming pared 5 bases from V and 4 bases from J, leaving 12 bases between. Germline assignment: CDR1 LNHDA and CDR2 SQIVND (reference sequence). The CDR3 DNA sequence: TGTGCCAGTAGTGACACAGAGAAGAATCAGCCCCAGCATTTT. It encodes CASSDTEKNQPQHF.

The V gene is TRBV6-2 or TRBV6-3, the J gene TRBJ2-3, with TRBD2 matching 9 bases. The CDR3 is 16 amino acids. Looked up from germline, CDR1 is MNHEY and CDR2 is SVGEGT. Trimming at V came to 6 bases and at J to 4 bases, leaving 11 bases not matched to a gene. The CDR3 sequence: CASSALAASGADTQYF. The DNA of the CDR3 is TGTGCCAGCAGCGCACTCGCGGCTAGCGGGGCAGATACGCAGTATTTT.

The chain couples TRBV5-1 to TRBJ2-1; possible D gene TRBD1, 5 bases. Germline values: CDR1 SGHRS, CDR2 YFSETQ. Trimming pared 0 bases from V and 7 bases from J, leaving 17 bases between. The CDR3 sequence is 16 residues long. This CDR3 is CASSLEGLEFYNEQFF. The DNA of the CDR3 is TGCGCCAGCAGCTTGGAGGGGTTAGAATTTTATAATGAGCAGTTCTTC.

This clone was seen a few times. The J gene is TRBJ2-5, the V gene TRBV6-2 or TRBV6-3, with 10 bases fitting TRBD1. This CDR3 contains 14 residues. J lost 5 bases, V lost 5 bases, and 5 bases had no gene match. Germline V gene data show CDR1 as MNHEY and CDR2 as SVGEGT. CDR3 protein: CASSPGQGLETQYF. CDR3 nucleotides: TGTGCCAGCAGTCCGGGACAGGGGTTGGAGACCCAGTACTTC.

This chain links TRBV11-1 with TRBJ1-1; D is possibly TRBD1 (6 bases). The CDR3 spans 14 residues. Trimming took 5 bases from V and 2 from J, leaving 12 bases between them. The germline V gene encodes CDR1 SGHAT and CDR2 FQDESV (reference sequence). The chain's CDR3 is CASSREGENTEAFF. For the CDR3, the DNA is TGTGCCAGCAGCCGCGAGGGGGAAAACACTGAAGCTTTCTTT. The full variable domain, completed using reference TRBV11-1 and TRBJ1-1, is EAEVAQSPRYKITEKSQAVAFWCDPISGHATLYWYRQILGQGPELLVQFQDESVVDDSQLPKDRFSAERLKGVDSTLKIQPAELGDSAMYLCASSREGENTEAFFGQGTRLTVV.

With respect to this clone: The identical CDR3 is also encoded by other nucleotide sequences in the sample. The chain combines TRBV5-1 with TRBJ1-1, with D unresolved. Germline CDR1 and CDR2: SGHRS and YFSETQ. Trimming removed 0 bases from V and 5 bases from J, with 8 bases in between. The CDR3 covers 13 residues. The CDR3 sequence: CASSLGQATEAFF. Here the CDR3 DNA reads TGCGCCAGCAGCTTGGGTCAGGCTACTGAAGCTTTCTTT.